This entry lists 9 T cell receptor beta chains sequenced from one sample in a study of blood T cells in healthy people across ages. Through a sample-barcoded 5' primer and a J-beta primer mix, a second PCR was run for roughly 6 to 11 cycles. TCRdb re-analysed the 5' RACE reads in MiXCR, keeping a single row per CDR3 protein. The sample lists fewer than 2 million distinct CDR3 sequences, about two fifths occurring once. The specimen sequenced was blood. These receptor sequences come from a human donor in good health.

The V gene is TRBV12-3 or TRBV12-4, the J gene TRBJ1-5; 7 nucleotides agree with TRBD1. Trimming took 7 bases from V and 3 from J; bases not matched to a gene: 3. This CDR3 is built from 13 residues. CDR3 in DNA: TGTGCCAGCACAGACAGGGCCAATCAGCCCCAGCATTTT. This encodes CASTDRANQPQHF.

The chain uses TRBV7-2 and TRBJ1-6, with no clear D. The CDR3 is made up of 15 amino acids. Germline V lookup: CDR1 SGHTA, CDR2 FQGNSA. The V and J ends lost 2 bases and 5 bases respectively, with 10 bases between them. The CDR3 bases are TGTGCCAGCAGCTTAAACAGCCCAGATAATTCACCCCTCCACTTT. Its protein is CASSLNSPDNSPLHF.

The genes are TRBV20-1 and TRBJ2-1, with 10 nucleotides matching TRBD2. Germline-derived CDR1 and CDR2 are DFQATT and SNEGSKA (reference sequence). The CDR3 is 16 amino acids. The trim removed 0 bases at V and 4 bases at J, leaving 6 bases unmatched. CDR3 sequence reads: CSARDPSGGAYNEQFF. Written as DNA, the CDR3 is TGCAGTGCTAGAGATCCGAGCGGGGGGGCGTACAATGAGCAGTTCTTC.

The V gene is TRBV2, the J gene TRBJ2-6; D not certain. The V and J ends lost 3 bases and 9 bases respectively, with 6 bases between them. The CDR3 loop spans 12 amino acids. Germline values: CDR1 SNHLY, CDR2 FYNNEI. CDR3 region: CASSESVNVLTF. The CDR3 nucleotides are TGTGCCAGCAGTGAGTCGGTCAACGTCCTGACTTTC.

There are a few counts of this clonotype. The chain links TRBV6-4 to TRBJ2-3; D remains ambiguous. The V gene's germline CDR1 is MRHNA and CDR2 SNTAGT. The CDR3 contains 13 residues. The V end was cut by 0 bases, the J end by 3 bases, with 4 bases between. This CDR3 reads CASSDSETDTQYF. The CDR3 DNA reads TGTGCCAGCAGTGACTCGGAGACAGATACGCAGTATTTT.

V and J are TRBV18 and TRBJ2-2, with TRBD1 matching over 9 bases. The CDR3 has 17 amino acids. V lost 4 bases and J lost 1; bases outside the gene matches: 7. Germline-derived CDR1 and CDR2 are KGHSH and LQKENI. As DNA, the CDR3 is TGTGCCAGCTCACTTCGGACAGGGGAATTGAACACCGGGGAGCTGTTTTTT. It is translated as CASSLRTGELNTGELFF.

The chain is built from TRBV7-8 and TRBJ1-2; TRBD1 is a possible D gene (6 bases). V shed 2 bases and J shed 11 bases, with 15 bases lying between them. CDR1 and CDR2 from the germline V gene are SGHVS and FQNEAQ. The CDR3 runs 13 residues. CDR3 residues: CASSLPGGAEYTF. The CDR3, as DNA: TGTGCCAGCAGCTTACCGGGGGGCGCAGAATACACCTTC.

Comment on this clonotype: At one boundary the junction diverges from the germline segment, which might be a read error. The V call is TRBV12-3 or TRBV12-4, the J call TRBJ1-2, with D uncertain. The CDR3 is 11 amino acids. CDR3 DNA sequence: TGTGCCAGCGGGGATTACTATGGCCACACCTTC. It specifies CASGDYYGHTF.

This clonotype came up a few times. CDR3: CASSGQDIYNSPLHF. CDR3 nucleotide sequence: TGCGCCAGCAGCGGACAGGACATCTATAATTCACCCCTCCACTTT. The J gene is TRBJ1-6, the V gene TRBV5-1; TRBD1 aligns across 7 bases. The CDR3 runs 15 residues. CDR1 is SGHRS and CDR2 is YFSETQ in the germline V gene. J gave up 3 bases and V 4 bases, and 4 bases lay outside the gene matches.